This T cell receptor (beta chain) was sequenced during a study of blood T cell repertoires in COVID-19. On the study more broadly: Material from acute and convalescent COVID-19 was sourced from the United States, Italy and Spain. The analysed material was cDNA or gDNA that came from T cells, B-cell-depleted T cells, or PBMCs.

As handled by the study authors: Amplification from reference gene primers served as the basis for estimated nucleated cell counts. The data were produced by immunoSEQ multiplex PCR, yet TCRdb's version contains in-frame clones alone and is incomplete. V, J and clone size are those of that table, while D and trimming were read from the DNA. The sample yields approximately 180,000 clones, roughly 87% seen once. V lost 9 bases and J lost 2, with 10 bases in between. Germline CDR1 is SNHLY and CDR2 is FYNNEI. This CDR3 contains 12 residues. Sequenced input: peripheral blood. The chain is built from TRBV2 and TRBJ1-2; perhaps TRBD1 as D (5 bases). The sequence derives from a woman aged 70-85 years with acute or convalescent COVID-19. CDR3 nucleotide sequence: TGTGCCAGAGGCGGGGGAAACTATGGCTACACCTTC. It codes for CARGGGNYGYTF.